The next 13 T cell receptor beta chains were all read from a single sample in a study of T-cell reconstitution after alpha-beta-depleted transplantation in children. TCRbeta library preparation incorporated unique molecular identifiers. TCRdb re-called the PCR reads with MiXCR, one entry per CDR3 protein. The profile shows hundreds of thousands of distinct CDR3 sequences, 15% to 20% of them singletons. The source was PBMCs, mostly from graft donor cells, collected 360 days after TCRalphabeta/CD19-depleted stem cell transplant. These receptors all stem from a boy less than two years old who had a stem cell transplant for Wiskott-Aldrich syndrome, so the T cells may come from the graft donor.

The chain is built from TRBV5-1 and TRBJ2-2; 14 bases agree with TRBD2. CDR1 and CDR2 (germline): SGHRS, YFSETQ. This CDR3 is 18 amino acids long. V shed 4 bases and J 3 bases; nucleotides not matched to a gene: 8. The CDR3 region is CASSLGLAGGTHTGELFF. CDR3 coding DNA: TGCGCCAGCAGCCTAGGACTAGCGGGGGGAACCCACACCGGGGAGCTGTTTTTT.

CDR3 bases: TGTGCCAGCACCCCTTATGGACTTACCGGCACAGATACGCAGTATTTT. Its protein product is CASTPYGLTGTDTQYF. The chain uses TRBV6-1 and TRBJ2-3; D is perhaps TRBD2 (5 bases). CDR3 length: 16 residues. V lost 7 bases, J lost 1 base, and 18 bases lay in between. Looked up from germline, CDR1 is MNHNS and CDR2 is SASEGT.

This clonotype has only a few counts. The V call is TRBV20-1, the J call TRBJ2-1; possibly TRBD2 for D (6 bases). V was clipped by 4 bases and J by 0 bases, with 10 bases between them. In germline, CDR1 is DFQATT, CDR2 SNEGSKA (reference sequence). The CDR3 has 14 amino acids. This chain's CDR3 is CSAKRDFSYNEQFF. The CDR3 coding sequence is TGCAGTGCTAAACGGGACTTCTCCTACAATGAGCAGTTCTTC.

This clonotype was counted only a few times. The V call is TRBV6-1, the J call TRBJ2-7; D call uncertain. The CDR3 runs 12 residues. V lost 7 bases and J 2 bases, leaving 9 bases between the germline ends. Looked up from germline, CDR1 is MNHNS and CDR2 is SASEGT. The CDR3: CASKWLAYEQYF. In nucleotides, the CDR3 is TGTGCCAGCAAGTGGCTGGCCTACGAGCAGTACTTC.

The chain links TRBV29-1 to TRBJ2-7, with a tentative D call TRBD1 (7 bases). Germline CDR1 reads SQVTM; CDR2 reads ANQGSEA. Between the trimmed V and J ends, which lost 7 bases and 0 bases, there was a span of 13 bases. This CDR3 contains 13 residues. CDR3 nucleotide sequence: TGCAGCGCTCGGAGGGACAGCTCCTACGAGCAGTACTTC. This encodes CSARRDSSYEQYF.

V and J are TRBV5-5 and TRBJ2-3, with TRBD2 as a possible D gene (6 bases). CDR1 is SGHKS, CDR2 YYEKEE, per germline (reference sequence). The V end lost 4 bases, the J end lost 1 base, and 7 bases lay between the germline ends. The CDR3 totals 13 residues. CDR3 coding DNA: TGTGCCAGCAGCCAGCGGGGCACAGATACGCAGTATTTT. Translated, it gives CASSQRGTDTQYF. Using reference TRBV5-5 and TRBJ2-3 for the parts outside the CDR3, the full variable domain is DAGVTQSPTHLIKTRGQQVTLRCSPISGHKSVSWYQQVLGQGPQFIFQYYEKEERGRGNFPDRFSARQFPNYSSELNVNALLLGDSALYLCASSQRGTDTQYFGPGTRLTVL.

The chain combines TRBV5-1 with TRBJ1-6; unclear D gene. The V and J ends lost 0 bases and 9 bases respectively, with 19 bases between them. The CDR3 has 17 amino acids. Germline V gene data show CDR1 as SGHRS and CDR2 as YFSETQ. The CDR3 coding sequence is TGCGCCAGCAGCTTGGATAGTCGGGGTCTTCGGGGTTCACCCCTCCACTTT. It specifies CASSLDSRGLRGSPLHF.

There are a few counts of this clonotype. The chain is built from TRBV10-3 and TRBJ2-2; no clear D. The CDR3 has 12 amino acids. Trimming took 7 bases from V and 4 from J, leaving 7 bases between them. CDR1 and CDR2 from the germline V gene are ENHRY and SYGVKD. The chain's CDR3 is CAITLTTGELFF. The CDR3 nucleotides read TGTGCCATCACCCTCACCACCGGGGAGCTGTTTTTT.

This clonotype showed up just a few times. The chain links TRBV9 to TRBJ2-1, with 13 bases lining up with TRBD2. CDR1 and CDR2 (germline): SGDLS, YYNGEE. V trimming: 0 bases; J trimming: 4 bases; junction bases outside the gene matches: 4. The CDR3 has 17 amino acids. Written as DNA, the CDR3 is TGTGCCAGCAGCGTAGACCGGACTAGCGGGAGTTACAATGAGCAGTTCTTC. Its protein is CASSVDRTSGSYNEQFF.

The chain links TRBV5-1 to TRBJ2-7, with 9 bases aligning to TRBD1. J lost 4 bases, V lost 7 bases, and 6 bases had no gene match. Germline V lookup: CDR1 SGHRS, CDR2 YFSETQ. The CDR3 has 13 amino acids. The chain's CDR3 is CASGTGYRYEQYF. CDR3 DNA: TGCGCCAGCGGGACAGGGTATCGGTACGAGCAGTACTTC.

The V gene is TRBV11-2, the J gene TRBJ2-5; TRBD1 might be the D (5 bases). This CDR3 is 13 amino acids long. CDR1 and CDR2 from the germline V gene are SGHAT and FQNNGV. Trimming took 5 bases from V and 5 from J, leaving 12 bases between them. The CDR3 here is CASSPRQRETQYF. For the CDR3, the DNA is TGTGCCAGCAGCCCGAGACAGAGGGAGACCCAGTACTTC.

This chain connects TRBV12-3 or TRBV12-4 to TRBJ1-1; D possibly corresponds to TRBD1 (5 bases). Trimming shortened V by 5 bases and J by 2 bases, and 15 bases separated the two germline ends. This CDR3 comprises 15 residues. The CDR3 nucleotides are TGTGCCAGCAGTGGGGGGGACCCCTATAACACTGAAGCTTTCTTT. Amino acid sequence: CASSGGDPYNTEAFF.

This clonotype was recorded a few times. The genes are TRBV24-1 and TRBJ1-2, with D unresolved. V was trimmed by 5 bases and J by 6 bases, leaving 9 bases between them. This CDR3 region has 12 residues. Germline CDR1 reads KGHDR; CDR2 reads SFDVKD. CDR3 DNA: TGTGCCACCAGTGGGGAATATAATGGCTACACCTTC. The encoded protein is CATSGEYNGYTF.